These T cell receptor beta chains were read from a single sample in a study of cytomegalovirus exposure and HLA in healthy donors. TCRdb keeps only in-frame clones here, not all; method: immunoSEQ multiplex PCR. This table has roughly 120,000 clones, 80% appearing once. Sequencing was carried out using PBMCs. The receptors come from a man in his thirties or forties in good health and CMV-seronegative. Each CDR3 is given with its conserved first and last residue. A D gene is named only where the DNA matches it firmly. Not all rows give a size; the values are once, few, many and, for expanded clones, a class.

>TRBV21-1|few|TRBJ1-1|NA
TGTGCCAGCAGCATTCCCCCCCGGGGTAACACTGAAGCTTTCTTT
CASSIPPRGNTEAFF
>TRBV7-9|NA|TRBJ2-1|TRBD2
TGTGCCAGCAGCTTAACTAGCGGGAGGTACAATGAGCAGTTCTTC
CASSLTSGRYNEQFF
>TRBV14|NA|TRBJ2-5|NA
TGTGCCAGCAGCCAAGAACGGGGTATGATCCAAGAGACCCAGTACTTC
CASSQERGMIQETQYF
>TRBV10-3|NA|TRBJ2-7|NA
TGTGCCATCAGTGAGTCCACAGGGTCGGTAATGTACGAGCAGTACTTC
CAISESTGSVMYEQYF
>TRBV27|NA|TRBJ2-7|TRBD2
TGTGCCAGCAGGGGACTAGCGGGTACCTACGAGCAGTACTTC
CASRGLAGTYEQYF
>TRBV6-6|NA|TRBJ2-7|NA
TGTGCCAGCAGGTACCCGGGGTCCTCTTTAACTTACGAGCAGTACTTC
CASRYPGSSLTYEQYF
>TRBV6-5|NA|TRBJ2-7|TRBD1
TGTGCCAGCAGCCGACCGGGACAGGGCAAAGACGAGCAGTGCTTC
CASSRPGQGKDEQCF
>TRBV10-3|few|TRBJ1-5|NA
TGTGCCATCAGTGAGAATACAGGGACCAATCAGCCCCAGCATTTT
CAISENTGTNQPQHF
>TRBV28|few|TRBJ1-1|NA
TGTGCCAGCAGGCCACCGGAGGGGTCCAAAGCTTTCTTT
CASRPPEGSKAFF
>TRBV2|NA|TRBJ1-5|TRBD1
TGTGCCAGCAGTCTAGGACAGGATAGCAATCAGCCCCAGAATTTT
CASSLGQDSNQPQNF
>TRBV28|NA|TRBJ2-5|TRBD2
TGTGCCAGCAGAGAAACTAGCGCCTCCCAAGAGACCCAGTACTTC
CASRETSASQETQYF
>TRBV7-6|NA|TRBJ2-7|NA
TGTGCCAGCACTATGGCAGGGGAGCAGTACTTC
CASTMAGEQYF
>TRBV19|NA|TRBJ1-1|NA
TGTGCCAGTAGTATAGATCTGTCAGGGTATATGAACACTGAAGCTTTCTTT
CASSIDLSGYMNTEAFF
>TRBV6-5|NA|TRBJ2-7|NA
TGTGCCACCCATAGCGCAAGCTCCTACGAGCAGTACTTC
CATHSASSYEQYF
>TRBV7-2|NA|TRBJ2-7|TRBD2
TGTGCCAGCAGCTTAGGGCCTCGTAGCGGGAGAAGTGGCGAGCAGTACTTC
CASSLGPRSGRSGEQYF
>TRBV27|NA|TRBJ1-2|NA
NA
CASSLFGTGNYGYPF
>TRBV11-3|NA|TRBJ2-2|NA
TGTGCCAGCAGCTTAGGGGGGGTCACCGGGGAGCTGTTTTTT
CASSLGGVTGELFF
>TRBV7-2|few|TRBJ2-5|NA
TGTGCCAGCAGCTTATGGGCAGGGGGGAAAGAGACCCAGTACTTC
CASSLWAGGKETQYF
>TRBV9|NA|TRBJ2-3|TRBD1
TGTGCCAGCAGCGTCTCCCCCACTCCGGGACAGGGCACAGATACGCAGTATTTT
CASSVSPTPGQGTDTQYF
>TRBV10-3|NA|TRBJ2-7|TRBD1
TGTGCCATCAGATCGGGACAGAGCTCCTACGAGCAGTACTTC
CAIRSGQSSYEQYF
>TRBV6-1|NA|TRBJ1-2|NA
TGTGCCAGCAGGGTTACAGGGATCTACTACTATGGCTACACCTTC
CASRVTGIYYYGYTF
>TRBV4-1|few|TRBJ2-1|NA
TGCGCCAGCAGCCACCCCCAAGGGGATGAGCAGTTCTTC
CASSHPQGDEQFF
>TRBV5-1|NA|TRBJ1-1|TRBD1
TGCGCCAGCAGCTTGGGAGGGACAGGGGGCACTGAAGCTTTCTTT
CASSLGGTGGTEAFF
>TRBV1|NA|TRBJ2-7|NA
TGCACCAGCAGCATAAATGGGGCAACTAGCGGGATTTCCGAGCAGTACTTC
CTSSINGATSGISEQYF
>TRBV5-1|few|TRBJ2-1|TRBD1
TGCGCCAGCAAGGGACAGGGGGCTGTGAATGAGCAGTTCTTC
CASKGQGAVNEQFF
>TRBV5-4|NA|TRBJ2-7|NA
TGTGCCAGCAGCAATAACAGGGCCGCCTACGAGCAGTACTTC
CASSNNRAAYEQYF
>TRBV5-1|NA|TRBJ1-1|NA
TGCGCCAGCAGCTTGTTGGCGGTCAACACTGAAGCTTTCTTT
CASSLLAVNTEAFF
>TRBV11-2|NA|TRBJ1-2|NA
TGTGCCAGCAGCTTAGGGACTAGCTATGGCTACACCTTC
CASSLGTSYGYTF
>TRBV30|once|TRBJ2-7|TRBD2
TGTGCCTGGAGTAGGGCGGCGGGAGGCGACGAGCAGTACTTC
CAWSRAAGGDEQYF
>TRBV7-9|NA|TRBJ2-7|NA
TGTGCCAGCAGCTCAGAGGGTACCTCTGACGAGCAGTACTTC
CASSSEGTSDEQYF
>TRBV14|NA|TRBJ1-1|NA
TGTGCCAGCAGCCGAGAGCTAATGAACACTGAAGCTTTCTTT
CASSRELMNTEAFF
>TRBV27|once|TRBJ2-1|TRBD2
TGTGCCAGCAGTTTAACTAGCGGCTCCTACAATGAGCAGTTCTTC
CASSLTSGSYNEQFF
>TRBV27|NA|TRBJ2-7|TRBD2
TGTGCCAGCACCCCCCGACTAGCGGGTGACTACGAGCAGTACTTC
CASTPRLAGDYEQYF
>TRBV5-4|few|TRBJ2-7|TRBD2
TGTGCCAGCAGCCCCGGGACTAACTCCTACGAGCAGTACTTC
CASSPGTNSYEQYF
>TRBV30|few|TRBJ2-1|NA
TGTGCCGCAACAGGTAGAGCCGGTGAGCAGTTCTTC
CAATGRAGEQFF
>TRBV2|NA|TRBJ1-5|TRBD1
TGTGCCAGCAGGCAGGGGGATCAGCCCCAGCATTTT
CASRQGDQPQHF
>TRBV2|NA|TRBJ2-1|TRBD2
TGTGCCAGCGGACGACTAGCGGGATACAATGAGCAGTTCTTC
CASGRLAGYNEQFF
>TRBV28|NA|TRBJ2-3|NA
TGTGCCAGCAGCACCGGAGACACAGATACGCAGTATTTT
CASSTGDTDTQYF
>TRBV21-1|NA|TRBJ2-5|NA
TGTGCCAGCAGCAGACAGGGTAATCAAGAGACCCAGTACTTC
CASSRQGNQETQYF
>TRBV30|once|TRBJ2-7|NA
TGTGCCCTAGGTGAGGTCTACGAGCAGTACTTC
CALGEVYEQYF
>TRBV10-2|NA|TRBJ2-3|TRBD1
TGCGCCAGCAGTGAGTCACAGGGGGCAGATACGCAGTATTTT
CASSESQGADTQYF
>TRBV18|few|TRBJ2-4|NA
TGTGCCAGCTCACGGACAGAAAACATTCAGTACTTC
CASSRTENIQYF
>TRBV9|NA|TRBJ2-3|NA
TGTGCCAGCAGCGTATACTTTACAGGCACAGATACGCAGTATTTT
CASSVYFTGTDTQYF
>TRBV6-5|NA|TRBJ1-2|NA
TGTGCCAGCAGTACCATGAGTCCTGGCTACACCTTC
CASSTMSPGYTF
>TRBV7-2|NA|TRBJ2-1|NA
TGTGCCAGCAGCTACCGGGACTTCTCTTCCTACAATGAGCAGTTCTTC
CASSYRDFSSYNEQFF
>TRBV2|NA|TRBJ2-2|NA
TGTGCCAGCAGTGAATATGGGTCCGGGGGCACCGGGGAGCTGTTTTTT
CASSEYGSGGTGELFF
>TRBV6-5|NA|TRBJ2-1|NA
TGTGCCAGCAGTTACAGAGGCGTGGATGAGCAGTTCTTC
CASSYRGVDEQFF
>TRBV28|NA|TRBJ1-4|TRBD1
TGTGCCAGCAGTTTTCGGGGGACAGGTCATGAAAAACTGTTTTTT
CASSFRGTGHEKLFF
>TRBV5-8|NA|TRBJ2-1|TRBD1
TGTGCCAGCAGCACGGGACAGGGAAGCTACAATGAGCAGTTCTTC
CASSTGQGSYNEQFF
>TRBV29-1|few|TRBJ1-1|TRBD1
TGCAGCGTTGAGGGACAGGTCGAAGCTTTCTTT
CSVEGQVEAFF